Detailed here is one T cell receptor (beta chain). The authors' processing: How many nucleated cells were present was estimated from reference gene primer amplification. Generated by immunoSEQ multiplex PCR, the TCRdb table keeps only in-frame clones and is missing some. V, J and clone size are those of that table, while D and trimming were read from the DNA. This table has around 130,000 clones, almost 85% appearing once. The record originates from a study of blood T cell repertoires in COVID-19. The wider study: Samples came from the United States, Italy and Spain, spanning acute and convalescent COVID-19. T cells, B-cell-depleted T cells, or PBMCs provided the cDNA or gDNA that served as material.

This CDR3 has 15 residues. The trim removed 4 bases at V and 7 bases at J, leaving 10 bases unmatched. Germline CDR1 and CDR2: MNHEY and SVGEGT. Sequencing input: peripheral blood. This chain links TRBV6-2 or TRBV6-3 with TRBJ2-3; 8 positions match TRBD2. The clonotype was recovered from a human donor in a cohort sampled during active COVID-19. This CDR3 reads CASSFPYGGANTQYF. Written as DNA, the CDR3 is TGTGCCAGCAGTTTCCCTTACGGGGGGGCTAATACGCAGTATTTT.